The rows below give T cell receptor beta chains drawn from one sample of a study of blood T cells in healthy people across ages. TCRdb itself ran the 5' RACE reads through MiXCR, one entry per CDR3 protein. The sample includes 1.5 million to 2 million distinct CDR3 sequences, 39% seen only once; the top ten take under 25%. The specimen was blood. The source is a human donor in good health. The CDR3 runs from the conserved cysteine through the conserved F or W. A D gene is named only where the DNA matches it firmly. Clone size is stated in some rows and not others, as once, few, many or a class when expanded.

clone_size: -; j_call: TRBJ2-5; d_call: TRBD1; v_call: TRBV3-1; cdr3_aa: CASSQDPTGGREETQYF; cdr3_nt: TGTGCCAGCAGCCAAGATCCCACAGGGGGCCGGGAAGAGACCCAGTACTTC
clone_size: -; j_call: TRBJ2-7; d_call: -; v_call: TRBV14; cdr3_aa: CASSQGQSPYYEQYF; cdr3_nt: TGTGCCAGCAGCCAAGGACAGAGCCCGTACTACGAGCAGTACTTC
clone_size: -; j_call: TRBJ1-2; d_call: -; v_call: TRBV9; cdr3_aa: CASSVAPRGRGYTF; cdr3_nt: TGTGCCAGCAGCGTAGCCCCTCGTGGCCGAGGCTACACCTTC
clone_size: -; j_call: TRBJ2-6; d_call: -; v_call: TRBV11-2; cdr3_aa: CASGATPGANVLTF; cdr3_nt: TGTGCCAGCGGAGCCACTCCTGGGGCCAACGTCCTGACTTTC
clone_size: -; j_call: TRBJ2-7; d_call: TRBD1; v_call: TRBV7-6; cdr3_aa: CASSSPDRGEYEQYF; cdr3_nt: TGTGCCAGCAGCTCCCCCGACAGGGGAGAGTACGAGCAGTACTTC
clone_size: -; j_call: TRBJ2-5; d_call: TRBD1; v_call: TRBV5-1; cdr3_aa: CASSPGDRDGQYF; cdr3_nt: TGCGCCAGCAGCCCAGGCGACAGGGACGGCCAGTACTTC
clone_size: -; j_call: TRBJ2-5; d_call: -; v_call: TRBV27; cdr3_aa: CASSPAGAEKTQYF; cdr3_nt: TGTGCCAGCAGTCCCGCGGGGGCGGAAAAGACCCAGTACTTC
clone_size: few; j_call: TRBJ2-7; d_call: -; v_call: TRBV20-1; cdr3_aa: CSARSENPYEQYF; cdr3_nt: TGCAGTGCTAGGAGTGAAAACCCCTACGAGCAGTACTTC
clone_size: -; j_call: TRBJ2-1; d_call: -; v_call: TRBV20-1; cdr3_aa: CSASQGVPSYNEQFF; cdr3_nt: TGCAGTGCTAGCCAAGGGGTACCCTCCTACAATGAGCAGTTCTTC
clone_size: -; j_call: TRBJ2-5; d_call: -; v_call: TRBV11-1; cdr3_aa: CASSFRGSFLDERYF; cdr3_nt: TGTGCCAGCAGCTTCCGGGGGTCCTTCCTGGACGAGCGGTACTTC
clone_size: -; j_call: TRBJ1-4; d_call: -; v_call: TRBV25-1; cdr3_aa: CASSESPLNEKLFF; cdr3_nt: TGTGCCAGCAGTGAATCTCCTCTTAATGAAAAACTGTTTTTT
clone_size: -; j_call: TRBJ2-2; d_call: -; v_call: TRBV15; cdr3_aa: CATSRDLGQLTGELFF; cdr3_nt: TGTGCCACCAGCAGAGATTTAGGACAGCTCACCGGGGAGCTGTTTTTT
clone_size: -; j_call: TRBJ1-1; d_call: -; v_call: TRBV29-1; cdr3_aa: CSVGQTGNTEAFF; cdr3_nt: TGCAGCGTCGGCCAAACAGGGAACACTGAAGCTTTCTTT
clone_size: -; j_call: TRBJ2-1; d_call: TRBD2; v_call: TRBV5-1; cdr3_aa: CASSLDMRGAYNEQFF; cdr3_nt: TGCGCCAGCAGCTTGGATATGCGGGGGGCTTACAATGAGCAGTTCTTC
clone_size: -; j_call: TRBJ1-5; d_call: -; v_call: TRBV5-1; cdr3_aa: CASSLAGSEGQPQHF; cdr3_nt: TGCGCCAGCAGCTTGGCGGGCTCTGAAGGTCAGCCCCAGCATTTT
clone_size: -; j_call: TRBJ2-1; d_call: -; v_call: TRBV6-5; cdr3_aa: CASSYSWTTSYNEQFF; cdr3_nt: TGTGCCAGCAGTTACTCGTGGACAACCTCCTACAATGAGCAGTTCTTC
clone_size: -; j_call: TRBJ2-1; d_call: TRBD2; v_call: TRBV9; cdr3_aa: CASSAGTSGGFNEQFF; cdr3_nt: TGTGCCAGCAGCGCGGGGACTAGCGGGGGATTCAATGAGCAGTTCTTC
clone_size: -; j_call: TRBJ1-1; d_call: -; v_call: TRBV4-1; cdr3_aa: CASGINIANTEAFF; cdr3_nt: TGCGCCAGCGGGATCAACATCGCTAACACTGAAGCTTTCTTT
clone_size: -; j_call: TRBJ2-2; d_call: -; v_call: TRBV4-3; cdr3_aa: CASSQQPVNTGELFF; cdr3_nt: TGCGCCAGCAGCCAGCAGCCAGTGAACACCGGGGAGCTGTTTTTT
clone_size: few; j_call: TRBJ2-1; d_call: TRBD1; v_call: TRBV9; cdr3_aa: CASSVGTASTKDNEQFF; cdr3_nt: TGTGCCAGCAGCGTTGGGACAGCCTCGACCAAGGACAATGAGCAGTTCTTC
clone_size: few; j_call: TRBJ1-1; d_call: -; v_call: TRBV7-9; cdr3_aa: CATTSGYRDTEAFF; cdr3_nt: TGTGCCACTACTTCAGGATATCGCGACACTGAAGCTTTCTTT
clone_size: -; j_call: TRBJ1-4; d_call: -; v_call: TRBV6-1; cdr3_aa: CASSEGPGRVEKLFF; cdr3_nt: TGTGCCAGCAGTGAAGGTCCCGGGAGGGTCGAAAAACTGTTTTTT
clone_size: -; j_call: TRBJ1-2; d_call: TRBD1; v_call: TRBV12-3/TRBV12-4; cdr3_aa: CASTPRGTGGLANYGYTF; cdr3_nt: TGTGCCAGCACTCCCAGGGGGACAGGGGGTCTAGCTAACTATGGCTACACCTTC
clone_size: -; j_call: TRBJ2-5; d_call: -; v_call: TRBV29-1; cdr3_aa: CSVLRDMRETQYF; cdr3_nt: TGCAGCGTGCTGAGGGACATGAGGGAGACCCAGTACTTC
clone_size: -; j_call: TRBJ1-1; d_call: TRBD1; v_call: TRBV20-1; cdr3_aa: CSARDRTGGRTEAFF; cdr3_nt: TGCAGTGCTAGAGATAGAACAGGGGGCAGGACTGAAGCTTTCTTT
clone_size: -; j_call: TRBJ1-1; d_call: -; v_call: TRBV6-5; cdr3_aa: CASSYGAATEAFF; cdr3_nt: TGTGCCAGCAGTTACGGCGCGGCAACCGAAGCTTTCTTT
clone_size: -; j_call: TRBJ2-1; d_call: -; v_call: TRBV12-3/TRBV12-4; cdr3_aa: CASSLNSRFEQFF; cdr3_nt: TGTGCCAGCAGTTTAAACAGCAGATTTGAGCAGTTCTTC
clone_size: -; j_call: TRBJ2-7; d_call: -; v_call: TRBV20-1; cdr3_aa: CSAVPGATYEQYF; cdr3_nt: TGCAGTGCTGTCCCGGGGGCTACCTACGAGCAGTACTTC
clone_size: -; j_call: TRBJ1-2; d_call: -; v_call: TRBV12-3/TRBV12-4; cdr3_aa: CASSLALDARRGYTF; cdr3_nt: TGTGCCAGCAGTTTAGCGTTGGATGCCCGGAGGGGCTACACCTTC
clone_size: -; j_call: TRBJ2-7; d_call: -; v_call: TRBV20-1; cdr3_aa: CSPRQSSYEQYF; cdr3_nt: TGCAGTCCACGACAGAGCTCCTACGAGCAGTACTTC
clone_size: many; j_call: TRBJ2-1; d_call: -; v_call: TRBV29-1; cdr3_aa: CSVDSYEQFF; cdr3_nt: TGCAGCGTTGACTCGTATGAGCAGTTCTTC
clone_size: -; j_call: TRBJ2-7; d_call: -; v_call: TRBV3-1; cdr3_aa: CASSQVPHAEQYF; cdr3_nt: TGTGCCAGCAGCCAAGTACCGCACGCAGAGCAGTACTTC
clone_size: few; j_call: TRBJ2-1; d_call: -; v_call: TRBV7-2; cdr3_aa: CASTGASWGSYNEQFF; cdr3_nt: TGTGCCAGCACCGGTGCGAGCTGGGGTTCCTACAATGAGCAGTTCTTC
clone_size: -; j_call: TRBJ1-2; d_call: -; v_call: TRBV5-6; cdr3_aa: CASSYDRTYGYTF; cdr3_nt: TGTGCCAGCAGTTACGACAGGACCTATGGCTACACCTTC
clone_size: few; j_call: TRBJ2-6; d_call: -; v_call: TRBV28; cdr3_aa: CASSLYTMGENSGANVLTF; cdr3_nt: TGTGCCAGCAGTCTTTATACCATGGGAGAGAACTCTGGGGCCAACGTCCTGACTTTC
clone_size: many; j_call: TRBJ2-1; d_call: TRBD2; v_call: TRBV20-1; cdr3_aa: CSAGSGGSTYNEQFF; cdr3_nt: TGCAGCGCCGGTAGCGGGGGCTCCACCTACAATGAGCAGTTCTTC
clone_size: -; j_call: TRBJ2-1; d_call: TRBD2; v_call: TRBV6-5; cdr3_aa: CASSYSSGGYQNEQFF; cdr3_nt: TGTGCCAGCAGTTACTCGAGCGGGGGGTACCAGAACGAGCAGTTCTTC
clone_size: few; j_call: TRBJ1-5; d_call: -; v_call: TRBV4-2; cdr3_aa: CASSENRFNSNQPQHF; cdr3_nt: TGTGCCAGCAGCGAGAACAGATTTAATAGCAATCAGCCCCAGCATTTT
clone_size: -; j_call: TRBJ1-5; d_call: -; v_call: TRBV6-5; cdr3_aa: CASGRNSDQPQHF; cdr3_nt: TGTGCCAGCGGACGGAATAGCGATCAGCCCCAGCATTTT
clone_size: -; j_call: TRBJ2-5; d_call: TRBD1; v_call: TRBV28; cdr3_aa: CASRGSDRERETQYF; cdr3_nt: TGTGCCAGCAGGGGGTCCGACAGGGAACGGGAGACCCAGTACTTC
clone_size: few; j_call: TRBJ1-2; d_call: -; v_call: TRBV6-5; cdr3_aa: CASSYGQLYGYTF; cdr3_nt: TGTGCCAGCAGTTACGGGCAGCTCTATGGCTACACCTTC
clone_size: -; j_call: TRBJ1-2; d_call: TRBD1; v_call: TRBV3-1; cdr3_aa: CASSQEGTGGYDYTF; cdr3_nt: TGTGCCAGCAGCCAAGAGGGGACAGGCGGGTATGACTACACCTTC
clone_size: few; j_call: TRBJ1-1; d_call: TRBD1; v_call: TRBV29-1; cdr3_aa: CSVVAGTGRVRTEAFF; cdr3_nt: TGCAGCGTTGTGGCGGGGACAGGGCGCGTAAGGACTGAAGCTTTCTTT
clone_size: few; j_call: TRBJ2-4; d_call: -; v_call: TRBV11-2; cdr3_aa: CASSPGVTWGMSYMAKNIQYF; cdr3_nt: TGTGCCAGCAGCCCAGGCGTTACGTGGGGGATGAGCTACATGGCCAAAAACATTCAGTACTTC
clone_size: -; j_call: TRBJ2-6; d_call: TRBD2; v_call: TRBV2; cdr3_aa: CASSVHSGTNVLTF; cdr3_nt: TGTGCCAGCAGTGTGCACAGCGGGACCAACGTCCTGACTTTC
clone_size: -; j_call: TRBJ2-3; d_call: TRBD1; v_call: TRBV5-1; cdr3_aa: CASSLRTGVADTQYF; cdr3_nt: TGCGCCAGCAGCTTGAGGACAGGGGTGGCAGATACGCAGTATTTT
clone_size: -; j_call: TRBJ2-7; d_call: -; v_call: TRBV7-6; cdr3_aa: CAGSLANRAYEQYF; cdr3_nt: TGTGCCGGCAGCTTAGCGAACAGGGCCTACGAGCAGTACTTC
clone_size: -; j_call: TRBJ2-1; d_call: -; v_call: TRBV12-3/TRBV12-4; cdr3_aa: CASSQTSGVNEQFF; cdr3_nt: TGTGCCAGCAGTCAAACCTCAGGGGTCAATGAGCAGTTCTTC
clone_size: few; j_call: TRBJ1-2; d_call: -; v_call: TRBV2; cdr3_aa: CASRATKDYGYTF; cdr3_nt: TGTGCCAGCCGGGCCACCAAGGACTATGGCTACACCTTC
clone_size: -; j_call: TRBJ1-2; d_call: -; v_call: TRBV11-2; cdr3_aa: CASSLDRGFNYGYTF; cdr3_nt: TGTGCCAGCAGCTTAGACAGGGGATTTAACTATGGCTACACCTTC
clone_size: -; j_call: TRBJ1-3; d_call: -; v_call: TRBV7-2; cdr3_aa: CASILTVSGNTIYF; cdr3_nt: TGTGCCAGCATCCTTACAGTCTCTGGAAACACCATATATTTT
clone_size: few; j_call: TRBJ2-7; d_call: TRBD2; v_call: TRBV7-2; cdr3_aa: CASSPLAGGLEQYF; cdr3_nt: TGTGCCAGCAGCCCACTAGCGGGGGGGCTCGAGCAGTACTTC
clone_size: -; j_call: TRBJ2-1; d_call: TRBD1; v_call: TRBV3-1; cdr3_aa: CASSQATGTGFLREQFF; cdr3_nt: TGTGCCAGCAGCCAAGCGACCGGGACAGGCTTTCTACGGGAGCAGTTCTTC
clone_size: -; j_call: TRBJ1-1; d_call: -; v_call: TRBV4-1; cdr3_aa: CASSIRWGYGAFF; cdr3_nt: TGCGCCAGCAGCATACGTTGGGGGTATGGAGCTTTCTTT
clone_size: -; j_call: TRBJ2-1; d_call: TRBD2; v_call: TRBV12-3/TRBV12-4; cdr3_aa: CASSLGGRVSGGPQFYNEQFF; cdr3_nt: TGTGCCAGCAGTTTGGGAGGGAGGGTCAGCGGGGGCCCTCAGTTCTACAATGAGCAGTTCTTC
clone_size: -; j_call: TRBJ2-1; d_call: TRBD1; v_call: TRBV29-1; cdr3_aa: CGVSRTGAHNEQFF; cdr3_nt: TGCGGCGTTTCCCGGACAGGGGCCCACAATGAGCAGTTCTTC
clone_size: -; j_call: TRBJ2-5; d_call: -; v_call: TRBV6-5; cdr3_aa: CARRQGYGQETQYF; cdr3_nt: TGTGCCCGCAGGCAGGGGTACGGGCAAGAGACCCAGTACTTC